This TCR beta chain is from a study of blood T cell repertoires in COVID-19. Across the whole study: Spain, Italy and the United States supplied samples that represented acute and convalescent COVID-19. PBMCs, B-cell-depleted T cells, or T cells were the source of the cDNA or gDNA that made up the material.

Germline loops: CDR1 MNHEY, CDR2 SMNVEV (reference sequence). V lost 4 bases and J lost 2; bases outside the gene matches: 4. The CDR3 runs 14 residues. Study processing details: The authors estimated nucleated cell counts from reference gene primer amplification. Produced via immunoSEQ multiplex PCR; TCRdb's table is partial and in-frame only. V, J and clone size were drawn from that table, and D and trimming were deduced from the DNA. The repertoire holds 86,000 or so clones, with roughly four fifths as singletons. The source is a woman of 80 years or more with acute or convalescent COVID-19. The chain combines TRBV27 with TRBJ2-7, with 8 nucleotides matching TRBD2. The sample taken for sequencing was peripheral blood. CDR3 loop: CASSYTSGPYEQYF. The CDR3 DNA reads TGTGCCAGCAGTTACACTAGCGGCCCCTACGAGCAGTACTTC.